What follows describes a single T cell receptor (beta chain). Its antigen is not known. This sample was taken from a study of T-cell memory formation after mild COVID-19. From the 5' RACE reads, TCRdb called clonotypes with MiXCR, one entry per CDR3 protein. The data contain under 300,000 distinct CDR3 sequences, 15% to 20% of them singletons. Findings of the study overall: Researchers report contracting CD4+ clones mostly in CM and EM, with CD8+ clones in EMRA. There was a balanced CD4/CD8 profile in clones contracting day 15 to 85, and later expanders leaned CD4+.

The source of this sequence is a man between 18 and 35 years old who had mild COVID-19 (a few samples of this study predate the infection). Cell type and time point are not known. Sequenced sample: PBMCs or a T cell subset sorted from them (not recorded which).

CDR3 bases: TGCAGTGCTAGAGGACGGAAGGAGTCTGTACCGGATGAGCAGTTCTTC. This codes for CSARGRKESVPDEQFF. The chain links TRBV20-1 to TRBJ2-1; D is ambiguous. CDR1 is DFQATT, CDR2 SNEGSKA, per germline (reference sequence). The CDR3 is 16 amino acids. The V and J ends lost 1 base and 8 bases respectively, with 21 bases between them.